This passage covers 28 T cell receptor beta chains from one sample sequenced in a study of T-cell memory formation after mild COVID-19. TCRdb re-analysed the 5' RACE reads in MiXCR, keeping a single row per CDR3 protein. The sample yields about 210,000 distinct CDR3 sequences, around 30% seen once. The sample comprised PBMCs or a T cell subset sorted from them (not recorded which). Receptors originate from an adult woman who had mild COVID-19 (a few samples of this study predate the infection). Cell type and time point are not known.

V and J are TRBV11-2 and TRBJ1-1, with D perhaps TRBD1 (5 bases). Per germline, CDR1 SGHAT and CDR2 FQNNGV. Between the trimmed V and J ends, which lost 1 base and 6 bases, there was a span of 12 bases. The CDR3 consists of 14 residues. The CDR3 here is CASSLGHGGAEAFF. The CDR3 nucleotides read TGTGCCAGCAGCTTAGGGCATGGAGGGGCTGAAGCTTTCTTT. Full variable domain (missing parts from reference TRBV11-2 and TRBJ1-1): EAGVAQSPRYKIIEKRQSVAFWCNPISGHATLYWYQQILGQGPKLLIQFQNNGVVDDSQLPKDRFSAERLKGVDSTLKIQPAKLEDSAVYLCASSLGHGGAEAFFGQGTRLTVV.

This clonotype was counted a few times. This chain uses TRBV20-1 with TRBJ1-2, with 8 bases identical to TRBD1. With V trimmed by 4 bases and J by 6 bases, 13 bases remained unmatched. Germline assignment: CDR1 DFQATT and CDR2 SNEGSKA (reference sequence). The CDR3 consists of 15 residues. CDR3 region: CSATADPDREDGYTF. CDR3 coding DNA: TGCAGTGCTACCGCCGACCCGGACAGGGAGGATGGCTACACCTTC.

The chain recombines TRBV7-9 with TRBJ2-1; 10 bases are a match to TRBD1. Trimming removed 3 bases from V and 9 bases from J; junction bases left unmatched: 8. The CDR3 is 15 residues long. CDR1 SEHNR and CDR2 FQNEAQ come from the germline V gene (reference sequence). The CDR3 nucleotides read TGTGCCAGCAGCTTTGGACAGGGGGGAGGCGGTGAGCAGTTCTTC. It is translated as CASSFGQGGGGEQFF. Supplemented by reference TRBV7-9 and TRBJ2-1, the full variable domain reads DTGVSQNPRHKITKRGQNVTFRCDPISEHNRLYWYRQTLGQGPEFLTYFQNEAQLEKSRLLSDRFSAERPKGSFSTLEIQRTEQGDSAMYLCASSFGQGGGGEQFFGPGTRLTVL.

This clonotype was observed a handful of times. The V call is TRBV20-1, the J call TRBJ2-7; no definite D call. Germline V CDR1 and CDR2: DFQATT, SNEGSKA (reference sequence). The CDR3 length is 12 residues. V was trimmed by 6 bases and J by 7 bases, leaving 16 bases between them. For the CDR3, the DNA is TGCAGTGCCAGTGCCCCAACCAAGGAGCAGTACTTC. As protein: CSASAPTKEQYF.

This clonotype appeared a few times. The rearrangement joins TRBV10-3 to TRBJ2-7, with 7 bases matching TRBD1. The CDR3 has 13 residues. Germline trimming cut 10 bases from V and 0 bases from J; bases unmatched to any gene: 6. CDR1 is ENHRY and CDR2 is SYGVKD in the germline V gene. The CDR3 region has the DNA TGTGCCAACAGGGACAGTAGCTCCTACGAGCAGTACTTC. Protein sequence: CANRDSSSYEQYF.

The chain carries TRBV27 and TRBJ2-1, with no clear D. The V gene lost 7 bases and the J gene lost 10 bases, with 11 bases spanning the gap. Germline V lookup: CDR1 MNHEY, CDR2 SMNVEV (reference sequence). This CDR3 contains 11 residues. CDR3 sequence reads: CASTGFQEQFF. In DNA form, the CDR3 reads TGTGCCAGCACGGGCTTTCAGGAGCAGTTCTTC.

The count of this clonotype is one. The chain couples TRBV30 to TRBJ2-3; D might be TRBD2 (5 bases). The CDR3 runs 14 residues. Trimming removed 1 base at V and 2 bases at J, with 10 bases between. Per the germline V gene, CDR1 is GTSNPN and CDR2 is SVGIG (reference sequence). The CDR3 DNA reads as TGTGCCTGGAGTGCCGGAGGCCTCACAGATACGCAGTATTTT. It specifies CAWSAGGLTDTQYF. Variable domain in full (rest from reference TRBV30 and TRBJ2-3): SQTIHQWPATLVQPVGSPLSLECTVEGTSNPNLYWYRQAAGRGLQLLFYSVGIGQISSEVPQNLSASRPQDRQFILSSKKLLLSDSGFYLCAWSAGGLTDTQYFGPGTRLTVL.

V usage is TRBV24-1 and J usage is TRBJ2-1, with D tentatively TRBD1 or TRBD2 (5 bases each). V was cut by 5 bases and J by 9 bases, with 19 bases left in between. In germline, CDR1 is KGHDR, CDR2 SFDVKD. The CDR3 contains 15 residues. The CDR3 is CATSVGTYASAEQFF. DNA for the CDR3: TGTGCCACCAGTGTTGGGACCTACGCTTCAGCTGAGCAGTTCTTC.

The V and J genes are TRBV10-3 and TRBJ2-3; 14 bases line up with TRBD2. This CDR3 region has 19 residues. Germline CDR1 reads ENHRY; CDR2 reads SYGVKD. V shed 0 bases and J 0 bases; nucleotides not matched to a gene: 5. The DNA for the CDR3 is TGTGCCATCAGTGAGTCGACTAGCGGGAGGGCCTCTAGCACAGATACGCAGTATTTT. Translated, it gives CAISESTSGRASSTDTQYF.

This clonotype was detected a few times. V gene TRBV7-9 combines with J gene TRBJ2-1, with D possibly matching TRBD1 (6 bases). Trimming pared 0 bases from V and 8 bases from J, leaving 14 bases between. Germline assignment: CDR1 SEHNR and CDR2 FQNEAQ (reference sequence). The CDR3 consists of 15 residues. The CDR3 DNA is TGTGCCAGCAGCTTAGCGGTGGGGGCCAAGGATGAGCAGTTCTTC. Protein sequence: CASSLAVGAKDEQFF. The complete variable domain, with remaining parts taken from reference TRBV7-9 and TRBJ2-1, reads DTGVSQNPRHKITKRGQNVTFRCDPISEHNRLYWYRQTLGQGPEFLTYFQNEAQLEKSRLLSDRFSAERPKGSFSTLEIQRTEQGDSAMYLCASSLAVGAKDEQFFGPGTRLTVL.

The rearrangement uses TRBV20-1 and TRBJ1-1; 7 positions match TRBD1. The CDR3 consists of 14 residues. V dropped 8 bases and J dropped 2; count of bases not matched to a gene: 11. Germline-derived CDR1 and CDR2 are DFQATT and SNEGSKA (reference sequence). The CDR3 protein is CSPHQNRGNTEAFF. CDR3 DNA: TGCAGTCCACACCAAAACAGGGGAAACACTGAAGCTTTCTTT.

This clonotype has only a few counts. The rearrangement joins TRBV7-9 to TRBJ1-2; D unresolved. Germline CDR1 and CDR2: SEHNR and FQNEAQ (reference sequence). Trimming left V 8 bases short and J 6 bases short, with 13 bases between. CDR3 length equals 12 residues. CDR3 nucleotide sequence: TGTGCCAGCGGGGTGGCCCAGGATGGCTACACCTTC. It specifies CASGVAQDGYTF.

The chain joins TRBV20-1 to TRBJ1-1; no firm D call. CDR1 and CDR2 from the germline V gene are DFQATT and SNEGSKA (reference sequence). The CDR3 totals 13 residues. The V end lost 1 base, the J end lost 1 base, and 7 bases lay between the germline ends. The CDR3 sequence is CSARVPENTEAFF. The CDR3 DNA reads TGCAGTGCTAGAGTCCCAGAGAACACTGAAGCTTTCTTT.

The chain joins TRBV6-2 or TRBV6-3 to TRBJ2-5; unclear D gene. Germline CDR1 is MNHEY and CDR2 is SVGEGT. There are 17 residues in the CDR3. V lost 1 base, J lost 1 base, and 16 bases lay in between. CDR3 DNA: TGTGCCAGCAGTTACTTTCGTGCGAACGCCCTCCAAGAGACCCAGTACTTC. Encoded protein: CASSYFRANALQETQYF.

This clonotype was counted between two and nine times. V gene TRBV20-1 combines with J gene TRBJ2-3; 7 bases are shared with TRBD2. V gave up 4 bases and J gave up 6 bases; unmatched junction bases: 4. Germline-derived CDR1 and CDR2 are DFQATT and SNEGSKA (reference sequence). The CDR3 is 12 residues long. The CDR3 loop reads CSANLLADTQYF. CDR3 nucleotides: TGCAGTGCTAACCTACTAGCGGATACGCAGTATTTT.

The V and J genes are TRBV29-1 and TRBJ2-1; D not resolved. V lost 4 bases to trimming and J lost 6 bases, with 25 bases between them. This CDR3 is built from 17 residues. Germline V CDR1 and CDR2: SQVTM, ANQGSEA. In DNA, the CDR3 is TGCAGCGTTGTAATCCTGACCCCTAGGCTAGACCCCAATGAGCAGTTCTTC. This gives the protein CSVVILTPRLDPNEQFF.

The chain is built from TRBV5-1 and TRBJ1-5; 9 bases are shared with TRBD1. Trimming took 3 bases from V and 6 from J; bases not matched to a gene: 7. This CDR3 has 15 amino acids. Per the germline V gene, CDR1 is SGHRS and CDR2 is YFSETQ. DNA of the CDR3: TGCGCCAGCAGCTGGACAGGACAGGGGAGTCAGCCCCAGCATTTT. It translates to CASSWTGQGSQPQHF.

This clonotype was counted between two and nine times. The rearrangement links TRBV19 to TRBJ1-4; the D gene is possibly TRBD1 (6 bases). V dropped 4 bases and J dropped 6 bases, with 15 bases sitting between them. In germline, CDR1 is LNHDA, CDR2 SQIVND (reference sequence). CDR3 size: 15 residues. The CDR3 DNA is TGTGCCAGTAGTACCTCAAGCGGGGGCTATGAAAAACTGTTTTTT. It translates to CASSTSSGGYEKLFF.

This clonotype has more than one count but fewer than ten. The rearrangement links TRBV7-2 to TRBJ2-7; 15 bases align to TRBD2. Trimming took 3 bases from V and 0 from J; bases not matched to a gene: 9. The CDR3 extends over 19 amino acids. Germline lookup yields CDR1 SGHTA and CDR2 FQGNSA. The CDR3 DNA sequence: TGTGCCAGCAGCTTCGTCCGGGGACTAGCGGGAGGCCACTCCTACGAGCAGTACTTC. Its translation: CASSFVRGLAGGHSYEQYF.

This clonotype was observed a few times. This chain uses TRBV7-8 with TRBJ1-1; D perhaps matches TRBD1 (5 bases). The ends were cut back, 2 bases at V and 3 bases at J, with 13 bases in the middle. The CDR3 is made up of 15 amino acids. From germline, CDR1 is SGHVS and CDR2 FQNEAQ. CDR3 residues: CASSLRDRRDTEAFF. The CDR3 DNA follows: TGTGCCAGCAGCTTACGCGACAGAAGGGACACTGAAGCTTTCTTT.

This chain links TRBV20-1 with TRBJ1-1, with TRBD1 as a possible D gene (5 bases). Trimming removed 6 bases from V and 1 base from J, with 15 bases in between. Germline CDR1 and CDR2: DFQATT and SNEGSKA (reference sequence). CDR3 size: 14 residues. The CDR3 DNA is TGCAGTGCCACACATGGGACGGGGAACACTGAAGCTTTCTTT. It yields the protein CSATHGTGNTEAFF.

A few counts support this clonotype. This CDR3 is CAWSRRGQGANTIYF. The CDR3 bases are TGTGCCTGGAGCAGGAGGGGACAGGGGGCTAACACCATATATTTT. This chain joins TRBV30 and TRBJ1-3; 12 bases align to TRBD1. Trimming took 3 bases from V and 7 from J; bases not matched to a gene: 7. Per the germline V gene, CDR1 is GTSNPN and CDR2 is SVGIG (reference sequence). The CDR3 extends over 15 amino acids.

The DNA for the CDR3 is TGTGCCAGCAGTTTGAGCGACAGGGGTGTCCACGAGCAGTACTTC. This encodes CASSLSDRGVHEQYF. The rearrangement links TRBV28 to TRBJ2-7; 8 bases are shared with TRBD1. The CDR3 sequence is 15 residues long. The V gene's germline CDR1 is MDHEN and CDR2 SYDVKM. The junction had 9 bases not matched to a gene; V was cut back by 3 bases and J by 5 bases.

This chain's CDR3 is CASSLGGISYNEQFF. In DNA form, the CDR3 reads TGTGCCAGCAGCTTGGGGGGGATCTCCTACAATGAGCAGTTCTTC. This sequence joins TRBV5-6 and TRBJ2-1; D possibly uses TRBD1 or TRBD2 (5 bases each). V lost 0 bases to trimming and J lost 0 bases, with 7 bases between them. CDR3 length: 15 residues. CDR1 SGHDT and CDR2 YYEEEE come from the germline V gene.

A few counts support this clonotype. The J gene is TRBJ2-3, the V gene TRBV5-1; TRBD1 agrees at 7 bases. Germline trimming cut 4 bases from V and 2 bases from J; bases unmatched to any gene: 4. The CDR3 spans 14 residues. CDR1 SGHRS and CDR2 YFSETQ come from the germline V gene. The CDR3 DNA reads as TGCGCCAGCAGCGGGGGACAGCACACAGATACGCAGTATTTT. Its translation: CASSGGQHTDTQYF.

The chain uses TRBV9 and TRBJ2-2; TRBD2 is a possible D gene (5 bases). Germline V gives CDR1 SGDLS, CDR2 YYNGEE. The length of the CDR3 is 15 residues. V was clipped by 2 bases and J by 4 bases, with 12 bases between them. CDR3: CASSVSAAGTGELFF. CDR3 DNA: TGTGCCAGCAGCGTCAGCGCCGCGGGCACCGGGGAGCTGTTTTTT.

This clonotype was counted only a few times. The chain is built from TRBV12-3 or TRBV12-4 and TRBJ2-5; TRBD2 is a possible D gene (5 bases). Trimming took 3 bases from V and 4 from J, leaving 9 bases between them. The CDR3 is 13 amino acids. In DNA form, the CDR3 reads TGTGCCAGCAGTTTCGGGGTTAGAGAGACCCAGTACTTC. Amino acid sequence: CASSFGVRETQYF.

V gene TRBV7-9 combines with J gene TRBJ2-7; 9 bases are shared with TRBD1. The CDR3 totals 14 residues. The J segment lost 5 bases and the V segment lost 4 bases, leaving 6 bases of the junction unmatched. The germline CDR1 and CDR2 sequences are SEHNR and FQNEAQ (reference sequence). This CDR3 is CASSYRQGVNEQYF. The CDR3 coding sequence is TGTGCCAGCAGCTACCGACAGGGGGTAAACGAGCAGTACTTC.